This passage covers 2 T cell receptor beta chains from one sample sequenced in a study of cytomegalovirus exposure and HLA in healthy donors (dated by TCRdb to the late 2010s). The protocol used for the library was the immunoSEQ multiplex PCR assay. For the multiplex PCR, a mixture combining 60 forward primers for TCR Vbeta segments and 13 reverse primers for TCR Jbeta segments was used. Held by TCRdb, this immuneACCESS table contains in-frame sequences only and omits some clones. Under half of the omission traces to an unresolved V gene where checked; the cause of the rest is unknown. In all, the sample holds approximately 150,000 clones, and 77% of those were seen once. Of the sample, around 1.6% falls within the top ten clones. Material: PBMCs. Every receptor here comes from a woman in her 30s in good health and CMV-seronegative.

About this clone: At one of its ends the junction is not consistent with the germline gene, which may arise from a read error. The V and J genes are TRBV7-9 and TRBJ2-1; 11 bases fit TRBD2. The CDR3 length is 14 residues. Germline lookup yields CDR1 SEHNR and CDR2 FQNEAQ (reference sequence). CDR3 sequence: CSSSSGLADREQFF. The CDR3 coding sequence is TGTTCCAGCAGCTCGGGACTAGCGGACAGGGAGCAGTTCTTC.

V is TRBV19 and J is TRBJ1-5; possibly TRBD1 for D (6 bases). V was clipped by 6 bases and J by 6 bases, with 15 bases between them. The length of the CDR3 is 14 residues. Germline-derived CDR1 and CDR2 are LNHDA and SQIVND (reference sequence). CDR3 bases: TGTGCCAGTAGCGCACAGGGATTAAGTCAGCCCCAGCATTTT. As protein: CASSAQGLSQPQHF.